This T cell receptor beta chain was profiled in a study of cytomegalovirus exposure and HLA in healthy donors. Whole-study results and caveats: TRBV6-2, TRBV6-3 and some other V segments were unresolvable in 87-base-pair reads.

The PCR employed 60 Vbeta primers together with 13 Jbeta primers. Sequenced by immunoSEQ multiplex PCR; TCRdb stores in-frame clones only, minus some. This sample carries 150,000 to 200,000 clones, roughly three quarters of them seen once, and the ten largest clones take roughly 7.1%. Germline V gene data show CDR1 as MNHEY and CDR2 as SVGAGI. The CDR3 totals 14 residues. Trimming cost V 7 bases and J 1 base, with 11 bases left between them. This clone was seen only a few times. The antigen is undetermined. Material: PBMCs. The TCR comes from a man aged 35-49 years in good health and CMV-seropositive. The chain recombines TRBV6-5 with TRBJ1-5; D remains unclear. The CDR3 loop is CASTPSGSNQPQHF. The CDR3, as DNA: TGTGCCAGCACCCCCAGCGGGAGCAATCAGCCCCAGCATTTT.